The T cell receptor beta chain under discussion was sequenced for a study of T cell responses to AZD1222 COVID-19 vaccine. Overall study results and limits: Only five to seven AZD1222 recipients were seropositive at baseline.

With regard to this clone: The antigen remains unidentified.

From germline, CDR1 is LGHNA and CDR2 YSLEER. The CDR3 spans 15 residues. V was shortened by 0 bases and J by 3 bases, with 9 bases between the two germline ends. Measured with immunoSEQ multiplex PCR; TCRdb has only the in-frame clones, and not every one. The table includes just over 150,000 clones, over 70% detected once. The genes are TRBV4-3 and TRBJ2-1; weak D call: TRBD1 (6 bases). The sequence came from an adult who received the AZD1222 COVID-19 vaccine. Sequencing was performed on peripheral blood, taken 28 days after the second AZD1222 dose. CDR3 coding DNA: TGCGCCAGCAGCCAAGATAGACAGGTCTACAATGAGCAGTTCTTC. It codes for CASSQDRQVYNEQFF.